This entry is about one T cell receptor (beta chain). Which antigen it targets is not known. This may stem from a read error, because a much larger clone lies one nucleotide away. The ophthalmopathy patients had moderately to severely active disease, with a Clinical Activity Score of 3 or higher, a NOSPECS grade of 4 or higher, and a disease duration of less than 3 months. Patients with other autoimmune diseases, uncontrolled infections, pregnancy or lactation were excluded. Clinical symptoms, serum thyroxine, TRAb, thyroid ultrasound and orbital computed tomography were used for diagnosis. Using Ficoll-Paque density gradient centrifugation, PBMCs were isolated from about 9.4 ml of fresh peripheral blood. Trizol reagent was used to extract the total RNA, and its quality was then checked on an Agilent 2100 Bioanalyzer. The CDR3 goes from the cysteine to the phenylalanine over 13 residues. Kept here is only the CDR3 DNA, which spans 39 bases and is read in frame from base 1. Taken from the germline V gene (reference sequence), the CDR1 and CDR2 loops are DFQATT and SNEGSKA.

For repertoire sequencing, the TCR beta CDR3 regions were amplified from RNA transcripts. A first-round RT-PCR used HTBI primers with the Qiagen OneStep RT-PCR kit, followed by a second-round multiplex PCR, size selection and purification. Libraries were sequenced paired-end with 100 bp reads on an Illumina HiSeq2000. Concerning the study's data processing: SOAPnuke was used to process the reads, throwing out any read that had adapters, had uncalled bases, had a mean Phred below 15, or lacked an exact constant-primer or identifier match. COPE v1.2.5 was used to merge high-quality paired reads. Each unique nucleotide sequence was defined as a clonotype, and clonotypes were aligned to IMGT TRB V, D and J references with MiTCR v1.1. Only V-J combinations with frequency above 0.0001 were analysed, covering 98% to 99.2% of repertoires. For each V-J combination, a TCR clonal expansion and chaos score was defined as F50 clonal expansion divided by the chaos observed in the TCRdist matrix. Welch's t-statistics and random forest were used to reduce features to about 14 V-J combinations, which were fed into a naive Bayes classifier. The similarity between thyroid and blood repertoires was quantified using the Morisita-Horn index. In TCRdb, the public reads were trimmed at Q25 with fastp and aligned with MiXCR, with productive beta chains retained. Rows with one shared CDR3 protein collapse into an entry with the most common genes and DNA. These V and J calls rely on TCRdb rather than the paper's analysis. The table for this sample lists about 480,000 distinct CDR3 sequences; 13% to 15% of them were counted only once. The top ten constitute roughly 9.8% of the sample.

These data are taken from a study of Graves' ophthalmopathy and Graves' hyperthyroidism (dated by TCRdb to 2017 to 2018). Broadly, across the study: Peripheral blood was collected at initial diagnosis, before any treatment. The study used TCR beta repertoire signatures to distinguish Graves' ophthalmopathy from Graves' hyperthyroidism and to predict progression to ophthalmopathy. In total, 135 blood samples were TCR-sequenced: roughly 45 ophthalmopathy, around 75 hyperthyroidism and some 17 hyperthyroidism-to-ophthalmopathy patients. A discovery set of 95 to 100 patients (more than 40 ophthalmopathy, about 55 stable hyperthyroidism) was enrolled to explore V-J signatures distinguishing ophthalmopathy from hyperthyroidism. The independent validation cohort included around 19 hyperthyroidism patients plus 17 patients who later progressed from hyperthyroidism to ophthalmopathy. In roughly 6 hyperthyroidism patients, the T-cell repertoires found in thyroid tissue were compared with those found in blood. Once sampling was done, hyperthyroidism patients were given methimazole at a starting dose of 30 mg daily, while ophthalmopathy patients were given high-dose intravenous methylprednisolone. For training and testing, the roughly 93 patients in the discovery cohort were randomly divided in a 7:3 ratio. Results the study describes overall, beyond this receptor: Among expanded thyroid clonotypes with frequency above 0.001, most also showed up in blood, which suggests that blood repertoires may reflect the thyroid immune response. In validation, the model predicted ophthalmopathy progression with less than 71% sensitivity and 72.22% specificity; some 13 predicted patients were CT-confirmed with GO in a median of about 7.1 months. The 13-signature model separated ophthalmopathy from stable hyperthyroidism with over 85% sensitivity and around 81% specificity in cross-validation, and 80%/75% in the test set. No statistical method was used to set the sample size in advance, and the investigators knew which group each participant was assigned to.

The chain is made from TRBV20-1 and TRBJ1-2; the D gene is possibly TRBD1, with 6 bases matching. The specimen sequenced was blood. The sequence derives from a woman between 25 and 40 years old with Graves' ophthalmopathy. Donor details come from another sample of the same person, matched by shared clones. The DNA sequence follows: TGCAGTGCGGGGGGGGCGACTAACTATGGCTACGCCTTC. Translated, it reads CSAGGATNYGYAF.